These 10 T cell receptor beta chains were all obtained from the same sample, sequenced in a study of blood T cell repertoires in COVID-19. Sequencing used immunoSEQ multiplex PCR; TCRdb keeps in-frame clones, though not all of them. This sample has approximately 26,000 clones, with 89% found just once. The material sequenced was peripheral blood. The receptors originated from a human donor with acute or convalescent COVID-19. The donor label of this sample is uncertain.

This clone occurred once. The CDR3 DNA follows: TGTGCCAGTAGTAAGGGACAGGGCCTTAGCTATGGCTACACCTTC. It specifies CASSKGQGLSYGYTF. The V call is TRBV19, the J call TRBJ1-2; 9 bases align to TRBD1. The CDR3 runs to 15 residues. J lost 4 bases, V lost 4 bases, and 7 bases had no gene match. Germline V CDR1 and CDR2: LNHDA, SQIVND (reference sequence).

The rearrangement uses TRBV18 and TRBJ1-1; D uncertain. The CDR3 consists of 14 residues. The germline V gene has CDR1 KGHSH and CDR2 LQKENI. The germline V and J ends were trimmed by 3 bases and 1 base, with 9 bases remaining between them. The chain's CDR3 is CASSPVAGNTEAFF. DNA for the CDR3: TGTGCCAGCTCACCGGTTGCGGGGAACACTGAAGCTTTCTTT.

The chain has TRBV27 and TRBJ2-1, with D hard to call. The CDR3 has 14 residues. The V end was cut by 2 bases, the J end by 4 bases, with 9 bases between. CDR1 MNHEY and CDR2 SMNVEV come from the germline V gene (reference sequence). CDR3 region: CASSLEYLYNEQFF. The DNA of the CDR3 is TGTGCCAGCAGTTTAGAGTACCTATACAATGAGCAGTTCTTC.

The chain carries TRBV5-1 and TRBJ2-7, with D maybe TRBD1 (6 bases). With 0 bases removed from V and 2 bases from J, the gap between germline ends came to 12 bases. Per germline, CDR1 SGHRS and CDR2 YFSETQ. CDR3 length: 15 residues. The CDR3: CASSLAGQRTYEQYF. Here the CDR3 DNA reads TGCGCCAGCAGCTTGGCCGGACAGAGGACCTACGAGCAGTACTTC.

V gene TRBV11-2 combines with J gene TRBJ2-1; 9 bases fit TRBD2. The junction had 12 bases not matched to a gene; V was cut back by 5 bases and J by 7 bases. Germline V CDR1 and CDR2: SGHAT, FQNNGV. The CDR3 spans 16 residues. Here the CDR3 reads CASSHSGTSRANEQFF. CDR3 nucleotides: TGTGCCAGCAGCCACTCCGGGACTAGCCGCGCAAATGAGCAGTTCTTC.

The rearrangement uses TRBV7-9 and TRBJ2-1, with D maybe TRBD1 (5 bases). Trimming took off 2 bases at V and 6 bases at J, with 14 bases between the two ends. CDR1 is SEHNR, CDR2 FQNEAQ, per germline (reference sequence). The CDR3 consists of 15 residues. In DNA, the CDR3 is TGTGCCAGCAGCTTATTGGGGCCCGGCTCCAATGAGCAGTTCTTC. The encoded protein is CASSLLGPGSNEQFF.

This chain uses TRBV5-4 with TRBJ2-2, with 8 bases matching TRBD2. Trimming cost V 3 bases and J 2 bases; bases outside gene matches: 3. CDR1 is SGHNT, CDR2 YYREEE, per germline (reference sequence). The CDR3 sequence is 15 residues long. The CDR3 sequence: CASSSSGLNTGELFF. CDR3 bases: TGTGCCAGCAGCTCTAGCGGGTTAAACACCGGGGAGCTGTTTTTT.

The rearrangement links TRBV6-2 or TRBV6-3 to TRBJ2-5; 8 bases align to TRBD1. The V and J ends lost 1 base and 1 base, in that order; junction bases with no gene match: 5. CDR1 is MNHEY and CDR2 is SVGEGT in the germline V gene. The CDR3 runs to 16 residues. The CDR3 nucleotides read TGTGCCAGCAGTTACTTCGGACAGGGAATCCAAGAGACCCAGTACTTC. Translated, it gives CASSYFGQGIQETQYF.

The genes are TRBV4-3 and TRBJ2-3; 10 positions match TRBD2. The germline gives CDR1 LGHNA, CDR2 YSLEER. Trimming cost V 6 bases and J 3 bases; bases outside gene matches: 6. The CDR3 is 15 amino acids. The chain's CDR3 is CASRAGTSATDTQYF. Written as DNA, the CDR3 is TGCGCCAGCAGGGCCGGGACTAGCGCAACAGATACGCAGTATTTT.

This clone came up a few times. The chain has TRBV5-4 and TRBJ1-2; D possibly corresponds to TRBD1 (5 bases). There are 13 residues in the CDR3. In germline, CDR1 is SGHNT, CDR2 YYREEE (reference sequence). Trimming pared 2 bases from V and 5 bases from J, leaving 10 bases between. The CDR3 DNA is TGTGCCAGCAGCTTTTCCAGGGAATATGGCTACACCTTC. Translated: CASSFSREYGYTF.